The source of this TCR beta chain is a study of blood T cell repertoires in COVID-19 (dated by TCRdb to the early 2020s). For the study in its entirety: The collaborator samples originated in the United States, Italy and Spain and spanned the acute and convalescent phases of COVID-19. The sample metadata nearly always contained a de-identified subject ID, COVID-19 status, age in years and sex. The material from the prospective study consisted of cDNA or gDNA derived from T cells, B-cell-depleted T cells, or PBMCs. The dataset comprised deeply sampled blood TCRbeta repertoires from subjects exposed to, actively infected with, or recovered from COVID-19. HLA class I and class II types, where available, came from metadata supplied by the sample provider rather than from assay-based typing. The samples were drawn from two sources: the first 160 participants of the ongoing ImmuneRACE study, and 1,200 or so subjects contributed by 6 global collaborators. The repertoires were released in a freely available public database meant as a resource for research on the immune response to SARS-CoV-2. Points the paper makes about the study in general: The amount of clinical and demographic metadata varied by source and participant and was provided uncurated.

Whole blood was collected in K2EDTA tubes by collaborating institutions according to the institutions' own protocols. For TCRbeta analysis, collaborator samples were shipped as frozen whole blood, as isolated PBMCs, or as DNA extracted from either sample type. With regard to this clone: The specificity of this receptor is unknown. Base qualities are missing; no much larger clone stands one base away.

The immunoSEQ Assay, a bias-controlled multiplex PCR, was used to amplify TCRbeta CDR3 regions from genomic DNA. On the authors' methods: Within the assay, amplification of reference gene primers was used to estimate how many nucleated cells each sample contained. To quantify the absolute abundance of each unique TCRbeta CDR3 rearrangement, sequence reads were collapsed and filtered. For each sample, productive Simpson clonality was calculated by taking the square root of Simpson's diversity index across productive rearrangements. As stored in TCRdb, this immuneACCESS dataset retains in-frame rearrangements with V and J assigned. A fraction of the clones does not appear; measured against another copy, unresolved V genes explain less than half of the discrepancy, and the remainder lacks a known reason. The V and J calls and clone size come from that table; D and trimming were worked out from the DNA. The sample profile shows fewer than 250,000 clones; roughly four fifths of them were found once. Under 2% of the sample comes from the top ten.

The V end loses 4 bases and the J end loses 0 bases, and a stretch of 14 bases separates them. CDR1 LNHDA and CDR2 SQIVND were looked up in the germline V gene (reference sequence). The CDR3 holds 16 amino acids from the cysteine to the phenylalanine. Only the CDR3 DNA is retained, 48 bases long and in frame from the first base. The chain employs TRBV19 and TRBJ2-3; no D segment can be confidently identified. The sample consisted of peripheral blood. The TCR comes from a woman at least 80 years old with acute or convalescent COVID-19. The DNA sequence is TGTGCCAGTAGTAACCGACTGGGTAGAAGCACAGATACGCAGTATTTT. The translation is CASSNRLGRSTDTQYF. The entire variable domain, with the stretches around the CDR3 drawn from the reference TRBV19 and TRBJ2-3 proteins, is DGGITQSPKYLFRKEGQNVTLSCEQNLNHDAMYWYRQDPGQGLRLIYYSQIVNDFQKGDIAEGYSVSREKKESFPLTVTSAQKNPTAFYLCASSNRLGRSTDTQYFGPGTRLTVL.